This TCR beta chain was found in a study of blood T cell repertoires in COVID-19. For the study at large: There were acute and convalescent COVID-19 samples, and they came from the United States, Italy and Spain. Nucleic acid was either cDNA or gDNA, and it came from T cells, B-cell-depleted T cells, or PBMCs.

Seattle patients were enrolled while actively infected and followed longitudinally. This CDR3 has 14 amino acids. The germline V gene has CDR1 SGHNT and CDR2 YYREEE (reference sequence). The J segment lost 4 bases and the V segment lost 4 bases, leaving 5 bases of the junction unmatched. The assay was immunoSEQ multiplex PCR, and TCRdb's table has in-frame clones only and misses some. The table records some 270,000 clones, almost 90% of them present only once. The material sequenced was peripheral blood. This chain connects TRBV5-4 to TRBJ1-3; 7 bases match TRBD1. The source of this sequence is a woman in her sixties with COVID-19, enrolled during active disease. DNA of the CDR3: TGTGCCAGCAGCGCAACAGGGGCGGGAAACACCATATATTTT. Encoded protein: CASSATGAGNTIYF.